This entry concerns a single T cell receptor (beta chain). Its antigen has not been determined. Base qualities are not recorded, but no much larger clone differs from it by a single base. Inclusive of the bounding cysteine and phenylalanine, the CDR3 is 14 residues long. The DNA shown is the 42-base CDR3, in frame from base 1. Compared with germline, V lacks 1 base and J lacks 6 bases; bases without a gene match: 4. The germline V gene (reference sequence) supplies CDR1 SEHNR and CDR2 FQNEAQ. This entry belongs to a study of monozygotic twins with cystic fibrosis (TCRdb year 2021). Study-wide context: Barcoded libraries were prepared with around 15 PCR cycles from roughly 2.8 micrograms of fragmented DNA. To gauge how much genetics shapes V and J gene usage, the researchers compared TCR beta repertoires both within and across 16 monozygotic twin pairs who have cystic fibrosis. The cohort included ten female and six male twin pairs, mostly children and adolescents, aged about 2.0 to 40 years with a median of roughly 9.1 years. Twins were ranked among some 1,000 cohort participants for weight-for-height and FEVPerc (FEV1 disease centile) at the day of blood sampling. Data for three of the twin pairs had been reported previously in another context.

TCR beta CDR3 regions were amplified by multiplex PCR with the immunoSEQ immune profiling system according to the manufacturer's instructions. An Illumina NextSeq system was used for sequencing. The paper's data handling went like this. Sequence data were processed on the immunoSEQ Analyzer platform, and clonality was computed as the square root of Simpson's index of productive rearrangements. Jensen-Shannon distance served as the measure of similarity in V and J usage, while OLGA was used to compute CDR3 generation probabilities. The researchers looked up shared CDR3 sequences in the immuneACCESS database (August 2020) and in VDJdb (December 2020). This immuneACCESS table, as held by TCRdb, lists in-frame sequences with V and J called but not all clones. Of the missing ones, under half trace to an unresolved V gene in checked studies; the others have no known cause. The DNA gave D and trimming, while V, J and clone size come from that table. This sample gives around 21,000 clones in total; about 87% of them show up just once. The ten largest clones take up under 1.5% of the sample.

The twin pairs came from the European Cystic Fibrosis Twin and Sibling Study Cohort, which recruited patients from 150 or so CF clinics across 14 European countries. Both zygosity and CFTR genotype were checked in-house, and zygosity was tested with multiplex PCR across nine short tandem repeat loci. Peripheral blood was sampled from each twin, with clinical parameters recorded on the day of blood sampling. Phenol/chloroform extraction was used to isolate genomic DNA from peripheral blood cells, and the DNA was then kept in TE buffer at 4 degrees C. Broader findings and caveats from the paper: Simpson clonality was generally low (median 0.0095), suggesting a naive-dominated repertoire, with higher clonality in the most severely affected patients. The greatest similarity to the co-twin was observed for V gene usage in 13 of 16 pairs and for J usage in 8 of 16 pairs, which suggested genetic constraints. Significantly higher nucleotide-identical clonotype sharing was observed within monozygotic CF twin pairs than between unrelated CF individuals (P = 0.000026, Mann-Whitney). The cohort was small, and no association was found between shared CDR3 numbers and age, concordance or disease severity.

This sequence was found in a young woman with cystic fibrosis. The receptor chain draws on TRBV7-9 and TRBJ2-7, with TRBD1 identical over 9 junction bases. Specimen: blood. Read as DNA, the sequence is TGTGCCAGCAGCTTAGGGACAGGGGTCAGCGAGCAGTACTTC. Translated, it gives CASSLGTGVSEQYF.